The 24 T cell receptor beta chains below all came from one sample that was sequenced in a study of monozygotic twins with inflammatory bowel disease. TCRdb re-analyzed the 5' RACE reads; it lists each CDR3 protein once, without DNA. The sample is made up of approximately 420,000 distinct CDR3 sequences, and the top ten hold around 2.5% of it. The sample was blood. The origin of the receptors is a human donor with ulcerative colitis or Crohn's disease, or a healthy co-twin of an affected twin (not recorded which).

The rearrangement joins TRBV9 to TRBJ1-1. The CDR3 is 11 amino acids. Germline V gene data show CDR1 as SGDLS and CDR2 as YYNGEE. The CDR3 region is CASSVVTEAFF.

J is TRBJ2-3 and V is TRBV5-5; the D call from TCRdb, TRBD1, cannot be confirmed without DNA. Germline V gene data show CDR1 as SGHKS and CDR2 as YYEKEE (reference sequence). The CDR3 totals 16 residues. The CDR3: CASSFSRGGGSDTQYF.

The rearrangement links TRBV11-3 to TRBJ2-2; lacking DNA, the TRBD1 call made by TCRdb goes unchecked. Germline V gene data show CDR1 as SGHNT and CDR2 as YENEEA. The CDR3 sequence is 14 residues long. Here the CDR3 reads CASSLVQGSGELFF.

CDR3 in amino acids: CASSSGPKREGEQYF. The chain has TRBV5-4 and TRBJ2-7. The CDR3 is made up of 15 amino acids. CDR1 is SGHNT, CDR2 YYREEE, per germline (reference sequence). The whole variable domain, remainder taken from reference TRBV5-4 and TRBJ2-7, is ETGVTQSPTHLIKTRGQQVTLRCSSQSGHNTVSWYQQALGQGPQFIFQYYREEENGRGNFPPRFSGLQFPNYSSELNVNALELDDSALYLCASSSGPKREGEQYFGPGTRLTVT.

The chain is built from TRBV18 and TRBJ2-1. Germline CDR1 KGHSH, CDR2 LQKENI. The CDR3 has 17 amino acids. The CDR3 here is CASSPTGGDRGYNEQFF.

V and J are TRBV19 and TRBJ2-4; TCRdb calls TRBD1, which cannot be checked without DNA. This CDR3 has 16 residues. CDR1 LNHDA and CDR2 SQIVND come from the germline V gene (reference sequence). The CDR3 protein is CASSLYRDRGWNIQYF.

J is TRBJ1-6 and V is TRBV20-1. Germline V gene data show CDR1 as DFQATT and CDR2 as SNEGSKA (reference sequence). There are 14 residues in the CDR3. The CDR3 loop is CSAPDGSYNSPLHF.

V is TRBV5-1 and J is TRBJ1-5. The CDR3 loop spans 13 amino acids. Germline V gene data show CDR1 as SGHRS and CDR2 as YFSETQ. Here the CDR3 reads CASSLMENQPQHF.

The rearrangement joins TRBV5-1 to TRBJ1-4; TCRdb outputs TRBD1, but without DNA this stays unchecked. The germline CDR1 and CDR2 sequences are SGHRS and YFSETQ. CDR3 length: 16 amino acids. The CDR3 loop is CASSGGDRGAGEKLFF.

V gene TRBV6-1 combines with J gene TRBJ2-1; TCRdb names TRBD2, which stays unverified in the absence of DNA. The CDR3 runs 14 residues. CDR1 and CDR2 (germline): MNHNS, SASEGT. The CDR3 region is CASRKGLANVEQFF.

The rearrangement joins TRBV10-3 to TRBJ1-1; the TCRdb call, TRBD1, lacks DNA for checking. The CDR3 totals 15 residues. Per the germline V gene, CDR1 is ENHRY and CDR2 is SYGVKD. CDR3 amino acids: CATRDRGALNTEAFF.

The chain carries TRBV5-1 and TRBJ2-3; TCRdb picks TRBD1, but there is no DNA to check that call. CDR3 length: 17 amino acids. Per the germline V gene, CDR1 is SGHRS and CDR2 is YFSETQ. The CDR3 reads CASSLAGGTGGIDTQYF.

The V gene is TRBV20-1, the J gene TRBJ1-4; the TCRdb call, TRBD1, lacks DNA for checking. The germline CDR1 and CDR2 sequences are DFQATT and SNEGSKA (reference sequence). The CDR3 contains 14 residues. CDR3 sequence: CSAPGGGLNEKLFF.

This chain uses TRBV5-7 with TRBJ1-4. TRBV5-7 is an ORF; its function is uncertain. The CDR3 is 14 amino acids. This CDR3 is CASSRAIMNEKLFF.

CDR3 sequence: CATSSPGRNRSPNTEAFF. The chain links TRBV15 to TRBJ1-1; absent DNA, TCRdb's TRBD1 call cannot be checked. Germline lookup yields CDR1 LNHNV and CDR2 YYDKDF (reference sequence). The CDR3 extends over 18 amino acids.

The chain uses TRBV27 and TRBJ2-5; there is no DNA to check the TCRdb D call of TRBD1. CDR3 length equals 16 residues. Germline CDR1 is MNHEY and CDR2 is SMNVEV (reference sequence). CDR3 sequence reads: CASSLWAPGEGETQYF.

V is TRBV12-3 or TRBV12-4 and J is TRBJ2-5; TCRdb's D call of TRBD2 is untestable without DNA. The CDR3 is 15 residues long. CDR3 sequence reads: CASSWSGRGKETQYF.

V gene TRBV28 combines with J gene TRBJ2-1; TCRdb proposes TRBD1, but this gene call is untestable without DNA. Looked up from germline, CDR1 is MDHEN and CDR2 is SYDVKM. The CDR3 runs 15 residues. CDR3 in amino acids: CASSLRPLSYNEQFF.

This chain links TRBV7-3 with TRBJ2-1; the TRBD2 assignment by TCRdb is unverifiable without DNA. There are 15 residues in the CDR3. Germline lookup yields CDR1 SGHTA and CDR2 FQGTGA. This CDR3 is CASSLGDFRYNEQFF. Supplemented by reference TRBV7-3 and TRBJ2-1, the full variable domain reads GAGVSQTPSNKVTEKGKYVELRCDPISGHTALYWYRQSLGQGPEFLIYFQGTGAADDSGLPNDRFFAVRPEGSVSTLKIQRTERGDSAVYLCASSLGDFRYNEQFFGPGTRLTVL.

J is TRBJ2-2 and V is TRBV11-1; the TCRdb D gene call, TRBD2, has no DNA to confirm it. Germline values: CDR1 SGHAT, CDR2 FQDESV (reference sequence). CDR3 length: 19 amino acids. This CDR3 reads CASSPPARRGEKNTGELFF.

The chain carries TRBV5-5 and TRBJ1-4; TCRdb indicates TRBD1, and absent DNA this call remains unverified. Germline V gives CDR1 SGHKS, CDR2 YYEKEE (reference sequence). This CDR3 region has 14 residues. CDR3 protein: CASRWGTGGEKLFF. Together with reference TRBV5-5 and TRBJ1-4, the CDR3 gives the full variable domain: DAGVTQSPTHLIKTRGQQVTLRCSPISGHKSVSWYQQVLGQGPQFIFQYYEKEERGRGNFPDRFSARQFPNYSSELNVNALLLGDSALYLCASRWGTGGEKLFFGSGTQLSVL.

V gene TRBV5-1 combines with J gene TRBJ1-1. Germline V lookup: CDR1 SGHRS, CDR2 YFSETQ. This CDR3 is 15 amino acids long. The CDR3 spells CASFPREGQATEAFF. The whole variable domain, remainder taken from reference TRBV5-1 and TRBJ1-1, is KAGVTQTPRYLIKTRGQQVTLSCSPISGHRSVSWYQQTPGQGLQFLFEYFSETQRNKGNFPGRFSGRQFSNSRSEMNVSTLELGDSALYLCASFPREGQATEAFFGQGTRLTVV.

This chain connects TRBV30 to TRBJ1-4; the TCRdb call, TRBD1, lacks DNA for checking. Looked up from germline, CDR1 is GTSNPN and CDR2 is SVGIG (reference sequence). The length of the CDR3 is 11 residues. The CDR3 loop reads CAWSYGTMMFF.

The V gene is TRBV20-1, the J gene TRBJ2-7; TCRdb names TRBD1, which stays unverified in the absence of DNA. Germline V gene lookup returns CDR1 DFQATT and CDR2 SNEGSKA (reference sequence). This CDR3 is 14 amino acids long. The CDR3 reads CSASLRGATYEQYF.